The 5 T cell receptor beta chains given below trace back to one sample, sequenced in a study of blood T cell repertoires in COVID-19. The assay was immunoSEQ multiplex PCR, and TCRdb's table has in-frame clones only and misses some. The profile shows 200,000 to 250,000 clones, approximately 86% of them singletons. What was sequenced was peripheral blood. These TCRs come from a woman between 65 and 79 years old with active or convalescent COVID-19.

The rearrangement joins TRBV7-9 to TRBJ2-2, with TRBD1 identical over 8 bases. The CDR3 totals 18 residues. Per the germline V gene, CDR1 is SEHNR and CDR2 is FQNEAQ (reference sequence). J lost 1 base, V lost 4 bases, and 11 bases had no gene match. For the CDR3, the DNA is TGTGCCAGCAGCTCATATGGGACCGGGACAGGGAACACCGGGGAGCTGTTTTTT. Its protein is CASSSYGTGTGNTGELFF.

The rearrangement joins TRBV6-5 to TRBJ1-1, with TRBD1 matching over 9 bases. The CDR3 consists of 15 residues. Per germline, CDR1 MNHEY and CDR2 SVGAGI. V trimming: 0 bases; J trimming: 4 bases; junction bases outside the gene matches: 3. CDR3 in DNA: TGTGCCAGCAGTTACTCGGGGACAGGGATCACTGAAGCTTTCTTT. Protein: CASSYSGTGITEAFF.

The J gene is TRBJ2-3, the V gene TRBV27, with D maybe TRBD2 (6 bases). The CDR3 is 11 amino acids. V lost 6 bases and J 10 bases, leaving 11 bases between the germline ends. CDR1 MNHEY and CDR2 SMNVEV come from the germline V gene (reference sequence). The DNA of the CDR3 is TGTGCCAGCAGATGGGCGGGGTCGCAGTATTTT. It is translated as CASRWAGSQYF.

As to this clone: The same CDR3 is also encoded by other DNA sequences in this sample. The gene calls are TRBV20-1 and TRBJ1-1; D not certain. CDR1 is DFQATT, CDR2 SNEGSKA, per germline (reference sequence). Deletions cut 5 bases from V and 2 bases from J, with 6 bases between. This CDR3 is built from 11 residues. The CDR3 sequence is CSALLNTEAFF. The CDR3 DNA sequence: TGCAGTGCTTTGCTAAACACTGAAGCTTTCTTT.

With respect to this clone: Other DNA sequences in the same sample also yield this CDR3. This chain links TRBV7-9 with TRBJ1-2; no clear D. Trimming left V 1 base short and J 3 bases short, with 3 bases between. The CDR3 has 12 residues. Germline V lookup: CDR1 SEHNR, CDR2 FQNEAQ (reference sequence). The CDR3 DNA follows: TGTGCCAGCAGCTTAGGAGACTATGGCTACACCTTC. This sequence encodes CASSLGDYGYTF.